This T cell receptor beta chain is from a study of blood T cell repertoires in COVID-19. In the original analysis: By means of reference gene primer amplification, nucleated cell counts were estimated. Assay: immunoSEQ multiplex PCR; the TCRdb copy retains only in-frame clones and omits some. The V and J calls and the clone size are those of that table, but D and trimming were determined from the DNA. The sample has 300,000 to 400,000 clones, 80% to 90% seen once. CDR1 and CDR2 (germline): MDHEN, SYDVKM. The CDR3 covers 14 residues. V was clipped by 6 bases and J by 7 bases; unmatched bases: 8. This clone has a single count.

The V and J genes are TRBV28 and TRBJ1-2; 10 nucleotides line up with TRBD1. Sequencing input: peripheral blood. This TCR was recovered from a man aged 45-65 years with active or convalescent COVID-19. The DNA for the CDR3 is TGTGCCAGCAGAACCGGGACAGGGGCTGGTGGCTACACCTTC. The encoded protein is CASRTGTGAGGYTF.